A selection of T cell receptor beta chains follows, all from one sample in a study of blood T cells in healthy people across ages. TCRdb reanalysed the 5' RACE reads using MiXCR and keeps one entry per CDR3 protein. The top ten hold approximately 17% of the sample, which has about 1 million distinct CDR3 sequences, under 45% seen once. The sample taken for sequencing was blood. The receptors were gathered from an older woman in good health. Each CDR3 is given with its conserved first and last residue. Fields, in order: CDR3 protein, CDR3 DNA, D gene, clone size, V gene, J gene. The D gene is left open where the match is weak. Some rows mark clone size as missing; the rest say once, few, many or name a class of expanded clone.

CDR3 protein: CASSLEDRFSSYEQYF
CDR3 DNA: TGTGCCAGCAGCTTAGAGGACAGGTTCAGCTCCTACGAGCAGTACTTC
D gene: TRBD1
clone size: NA
V gene: TRBV7-9
J gene: TRBJ2-7

CDR3 protein: CASSVSPGQGYGYTF
CDR3 DNA: TGCGCCAGCAGCGTGTCCCCGGGACAGGGGTATGGCTACACCTTC
D gene: TRBD1
clone size: NA
V gene: TRBV5-1
J gene: TRBJ1-2

CDR3 protein: CASSPFRGTGVAYEQYF
CDR3 DNA: TGTGCCAGCTCACCTTTCCGGGGTACAGGGGTTGCCTACGAGCAGTACTTC
D gene: TRBD1
clone size: few
V gene: TRBV18
J gene: TRBJ2-7

CDR3 protein: CSASSQTRDTQYF
CDR3 DNA: TGCAGTGCTAGCTCCCAGACTAGAGATACGCAGTATTTT
D gene: NA
clone size: NA
V gene: TRBV20-1
J gene: TRBJ2-3

CDR3 protein: CATSRVSWGFWANVLTF
CDR3 DNA: TGTGCCACCAGCAGAGTTTCGTGGGGGTTCTGGGCCAACGTCCTGACTTTC
D gene: NA
clone size: few
V gene: TRBV15
J gene: TRBJ2-6

CDR3 protein: CSAWPDAGGYEQYF
CDR3 DNA: TGCAGTGCTTGGCCCGACGCGGGTGGATACGAGCAGTACTTC
D gene: NA
clone size: NA
V gene: TRBV20-1
J gene: TRBJ2-7

CDR3 protein: CSVIDSNYGYTF
CDR3 DNA: TGCAGCGTGATAGACAGTAACTATGGCTACACCTTC
D gene: NA
clone size: few
V gene: TRBV29-1
J gene: TRBJ1-2

CDR3 protein: CASSERQLTYNEQFF
CDR3 DNA: TGTGCCAGCAGTGAACGGCAGTTAACCTACAATGAGCAGTTCTTC
D gene: NA
clone size: NA
V gene: TRBV2
J gene: TRBJ2-1

CDR3 protein: CASSTGGGWERYF
CDR3 DNA: TGTGCCAGCAGCACTGGAGGGGGCTGGGAGCGGTACTTC
D gene: NA
clone size: NA
V gene: TRBV9
J gene: TRBJ2-7

CDR3 protein: CASSATESPYNEQFF
CDR3 DNA: TGTGCCAGCAGCGCTACAGAGAGCCCCTACAATGAGCAGTTCTTC
D gene: NA
clone size: once
V gene: TRBV9
J gene: TRBJ2-1

CDR3 protein: CASSEGTGSMQYF
CDR3 DNA: TGTGCCAGCAGTGAAGGGACAGGATCTATGCAGTATTTT
D gene: TRBD1
clone size: NA
V gene: TRBV2
J gene: TRBJ2-3

CDR3 protein: CASSPEGGQFF
CDR3 DNA: TGTGCCAGCAGTCCCGAAGGTGGGCAGTTCTTC
D gene: NA
clone size: NA
V gene: TRBV28
J gene: TRBJ2-1

CDR3 protein: CASSYSQGAGEQFF
CDR3 DNA: TGTGCCAGCAGTTACTCACAGGGGGCCGGTGAGCAGTTCTTC
D gene: TRBD1
clone size: NA
V gene: TRBV6-5
J gene: TRBJ2-1